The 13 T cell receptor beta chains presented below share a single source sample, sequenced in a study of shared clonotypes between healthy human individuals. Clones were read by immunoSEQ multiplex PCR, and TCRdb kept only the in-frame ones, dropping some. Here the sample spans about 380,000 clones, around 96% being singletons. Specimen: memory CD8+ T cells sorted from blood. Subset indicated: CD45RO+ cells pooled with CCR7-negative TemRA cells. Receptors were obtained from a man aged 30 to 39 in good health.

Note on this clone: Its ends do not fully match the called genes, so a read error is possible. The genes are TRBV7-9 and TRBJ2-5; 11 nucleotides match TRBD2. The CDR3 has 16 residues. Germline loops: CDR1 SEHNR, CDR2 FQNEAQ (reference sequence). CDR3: CASSFTSGSPQETRYF. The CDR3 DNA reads TGTGCCAGCAGCTTCACTAGCGGGAGTCCCCAAGAGACCCGGTACTTC.

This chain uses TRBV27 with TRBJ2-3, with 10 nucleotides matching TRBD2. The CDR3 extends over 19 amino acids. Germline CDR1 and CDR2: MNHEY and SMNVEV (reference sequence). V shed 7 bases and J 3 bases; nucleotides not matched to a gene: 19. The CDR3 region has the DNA TGTGCCAGCAACCCCTTACCCCGAAATAGCGGGAGGCCAACAGATACGCAGTATTTT. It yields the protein CASNPLPRNSGRPTDTQYF.

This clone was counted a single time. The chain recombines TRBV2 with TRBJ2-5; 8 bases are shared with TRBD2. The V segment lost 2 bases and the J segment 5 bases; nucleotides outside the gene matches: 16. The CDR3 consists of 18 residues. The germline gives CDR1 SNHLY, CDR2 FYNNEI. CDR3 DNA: TGTGCCAGCAGTGAAAGTTGGGAGGCTAGCGGGCGGTGGGAGACCCAGTACTTC. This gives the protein CASSESWEASGRWETQYF.

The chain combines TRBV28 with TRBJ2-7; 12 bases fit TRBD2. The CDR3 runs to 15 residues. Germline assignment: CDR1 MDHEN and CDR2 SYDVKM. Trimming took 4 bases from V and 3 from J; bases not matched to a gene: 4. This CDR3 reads CASSSPTSGSYEQYF. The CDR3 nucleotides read TGTGCCAGCAGTTCTCCGACTAGCGGGAGCTACGAGCAGTACTTC.

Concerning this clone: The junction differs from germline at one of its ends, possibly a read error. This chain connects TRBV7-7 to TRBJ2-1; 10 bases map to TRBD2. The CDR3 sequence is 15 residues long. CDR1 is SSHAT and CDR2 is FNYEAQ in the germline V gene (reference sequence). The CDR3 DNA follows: TGTGCTAGCAGCTCCGGGACTAGCGTCTACAATGAGCAGTTCTTC. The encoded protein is CASSSGTSVYNEQFF. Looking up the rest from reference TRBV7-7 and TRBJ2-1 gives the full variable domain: GAGVSQSPRYKVTKRGQDVTLRCDPISSHATLYWYQQALGQGPEFLTYFNYEAQPDKSGLPSDRFSAERPEGSISTLTIQRTEQRDSAMYRCASSSGTSVYNEQFFGPGTRLTVL.

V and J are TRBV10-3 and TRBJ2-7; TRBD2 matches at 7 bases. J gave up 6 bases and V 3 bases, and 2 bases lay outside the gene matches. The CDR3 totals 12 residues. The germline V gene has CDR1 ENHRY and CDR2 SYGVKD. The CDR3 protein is CAISERLAEQYF. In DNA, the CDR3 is TGTGCCATCAGTGAAAGACTAGCCGAGCAGTACTTC.

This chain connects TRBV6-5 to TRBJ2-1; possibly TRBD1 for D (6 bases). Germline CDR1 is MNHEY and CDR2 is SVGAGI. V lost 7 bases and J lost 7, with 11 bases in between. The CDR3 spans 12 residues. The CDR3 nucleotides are TGTGCCAGCACCACAGGGCGGAATGAGCAGTTCTTC. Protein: CASTTGRNEQFF.

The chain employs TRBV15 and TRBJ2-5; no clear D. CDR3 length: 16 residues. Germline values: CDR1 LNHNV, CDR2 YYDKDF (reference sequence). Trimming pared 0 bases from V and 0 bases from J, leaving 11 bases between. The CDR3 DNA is TGTGCCACCAGCAGAGATGTAGTCGGGTACCAAGAGACCCAGTACTTC. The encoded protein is CATSRDVVGYQETQYF.

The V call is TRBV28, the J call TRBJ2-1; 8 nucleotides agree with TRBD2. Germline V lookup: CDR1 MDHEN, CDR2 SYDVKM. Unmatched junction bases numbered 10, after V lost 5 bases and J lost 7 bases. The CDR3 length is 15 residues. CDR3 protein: CASSSPSGSGNEQFF. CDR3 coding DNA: TGTGCCAGCAGTAGCCCCAGCGGGAGTGGGAATGAGCAGTTCTTC.

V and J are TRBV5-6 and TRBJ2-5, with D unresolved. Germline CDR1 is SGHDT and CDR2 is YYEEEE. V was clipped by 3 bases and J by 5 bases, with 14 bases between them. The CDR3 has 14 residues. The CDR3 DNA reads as TGTGCCAGCAGCTGGAAGTCAGAAGCGGAGACCCAGTACTTC. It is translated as CASSWKSEAETQYF.

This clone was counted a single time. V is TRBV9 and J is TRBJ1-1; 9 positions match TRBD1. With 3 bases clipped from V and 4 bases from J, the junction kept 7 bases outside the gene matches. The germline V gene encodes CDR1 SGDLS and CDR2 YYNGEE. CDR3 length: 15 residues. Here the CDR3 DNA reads TGTGCCAGCAGCGCGGACAGGGGCGAGGGCACTGAAGCTTTCTTT. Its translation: CASSADRGEGTEAFF.

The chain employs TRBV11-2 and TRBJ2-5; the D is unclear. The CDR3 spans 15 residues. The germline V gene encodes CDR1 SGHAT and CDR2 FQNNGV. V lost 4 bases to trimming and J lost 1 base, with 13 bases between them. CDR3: CASSSIYSSQETQYF. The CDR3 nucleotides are TGTGCCAGCAGCTCTATCTACTCAAGCCAAGAGACCCAGTACTTC.

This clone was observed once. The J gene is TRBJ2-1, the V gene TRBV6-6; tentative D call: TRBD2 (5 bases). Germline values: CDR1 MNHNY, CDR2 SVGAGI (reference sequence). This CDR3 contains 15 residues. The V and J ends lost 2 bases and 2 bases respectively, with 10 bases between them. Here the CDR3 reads CASSYAGGAYNEQFF. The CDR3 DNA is TGTGCCAGCAGTTACGCGGGTGGGGCCTACAATGAGCAGTTCTTC.